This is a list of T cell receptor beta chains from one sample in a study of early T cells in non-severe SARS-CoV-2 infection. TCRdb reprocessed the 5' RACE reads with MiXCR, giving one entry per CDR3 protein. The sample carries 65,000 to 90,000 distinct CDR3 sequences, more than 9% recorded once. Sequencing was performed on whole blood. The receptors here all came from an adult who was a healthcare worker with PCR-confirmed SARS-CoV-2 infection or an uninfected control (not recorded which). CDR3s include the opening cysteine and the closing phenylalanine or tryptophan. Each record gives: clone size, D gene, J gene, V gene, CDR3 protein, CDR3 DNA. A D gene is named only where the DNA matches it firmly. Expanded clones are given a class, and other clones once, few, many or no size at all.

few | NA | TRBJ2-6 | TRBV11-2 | CASSRTFKAGTGANVLTF | TGTGCCAGCAGCAGAACGTTTAAAGCAGGGACTGGGGCCAACGTCCTGACTTTC
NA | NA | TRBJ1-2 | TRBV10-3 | CAIQGRNGYTF | TGTGCAATCCAGGGGCGTAATGGCTACACCTTC
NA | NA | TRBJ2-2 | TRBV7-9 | CASSLGLPNTGELFF | TGTGCCAGCAGCTTAGGCCTTCCGAACACCGGGGAGCTGTTTTTT
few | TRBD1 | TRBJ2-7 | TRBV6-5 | CASSYSGQGYEQYF | TGTGCCAGCAGTTACTCGGGACAGGGTTACGAGCAGTACTTC
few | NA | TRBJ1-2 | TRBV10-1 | CASSESTGAYYGYTF | TGCGCCAGCAGTGAGTCCACCGGGGCTTACTATGGCTACACCTTC
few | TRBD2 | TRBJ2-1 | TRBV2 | CASSRTSGRSGEQFF | TGTGCCAGCAGTCGGACTAGCGGGAGATCGGGTGAGCAGTTCTTC
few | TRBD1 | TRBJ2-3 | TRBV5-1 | CASSPGTGETDTQYF | TGCGCCAGCAGCCCAGGGACAGGGGAAACAGATACGCAGTATTTT
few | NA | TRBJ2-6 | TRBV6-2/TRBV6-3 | CASSWLYSGANVLTF | TGTGCCAGCAGTTGGTTGTACTCTGGGGCCAACGTCCTGACTTTC
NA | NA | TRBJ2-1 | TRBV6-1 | CASTAEVGTSKQFF | TGTGCCAGCACCGCCGAGGTAGGGACTTCAAAGCAGTTCTTC
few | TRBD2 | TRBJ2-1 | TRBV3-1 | CASRAGESYNEQFF | TGTGCCAGCAGGGCGGGAGAGTCCTACAATGAGCAGTTCTTC
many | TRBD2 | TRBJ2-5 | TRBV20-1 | CSATGRGGETQYF | TGCAGTGCTACCGGGCGGGGGGGAGAGACCCAGTACTTC
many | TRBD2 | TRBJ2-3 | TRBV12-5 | CASGFLSPPGLVTDTQYF | TGTGCTAGTGGTTTCCTCTCCCCGCCGGGACTAGTCACAGATACGCAGTATTTT
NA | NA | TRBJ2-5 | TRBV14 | CASSQDLGGVETQYF | TGTGCCAGCAGCCAAGATCTGGGGGGAGTCGAGACCCAGTACTTC
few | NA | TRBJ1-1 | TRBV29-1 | CSVHAGRGIAAFF | TGCAGCGTTCACGCAGGGCGGGGTATTGCAGCTTTCTTT
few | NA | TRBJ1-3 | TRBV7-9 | CASSDAAGTIGNTIYF | TGTGCCAGCAGCGACGCCGCAGGAACCATTGGAAACACCATATATTTT
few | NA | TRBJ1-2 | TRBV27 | CASSFWGSNYGYTF | TGTGCCAGCAGTTTTTGGGGGTCGAACTATGGCTACACCTTC
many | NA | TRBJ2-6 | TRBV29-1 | CSVEHFSGANVLTF | TGCAGCGTTGAGCATTTTTCTGGGGCCAACGTCCTGACTTTC
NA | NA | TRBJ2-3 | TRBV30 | CAWSGADTQYF | TGTGCCTGGAGTGGTGCGGATACGCAGTATTTT
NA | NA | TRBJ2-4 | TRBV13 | CASSLPSTKNIQYF | TGTGCCAGCAGCTTACCTAGCACCAAAAACATTCAGTACTTC
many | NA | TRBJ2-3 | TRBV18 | CASSPSAPTDTQYF | TGTGCCAGCTCACCCTCCGCCCCCACAGATACGCAGTATTTT
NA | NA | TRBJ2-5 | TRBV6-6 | CASSAGTGETQYF | TGTGCCAGCAGCGCAGGGACGGGGGAGACCCAGTACTTC
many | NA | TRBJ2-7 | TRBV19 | CASSKSRSYEQYF | TGTGCCAGTAGTAAATCACGTTCCTACGAGCAGTACTTC
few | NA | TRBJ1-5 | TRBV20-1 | CSANSLSADQPQHF | TGCAGCGCTAACTCCCTCTCGGCGGATCAGCCCCAGCATTTT
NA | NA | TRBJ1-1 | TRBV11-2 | CASSRPSEAFF | TGTGCCAGCAGCCGTCCATCTGAAGCTTTCTTT
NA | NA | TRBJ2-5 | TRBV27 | CASSPSSQQETQYF | TGTGCCAGCAGTCCCTCCTCCCAACAAGAGACCCAGTACTTC
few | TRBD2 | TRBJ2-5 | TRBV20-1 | CSSGTSKETQYF | TGCAGTTCCGGGACTAGCAAAGAGACCCAGTACTTC
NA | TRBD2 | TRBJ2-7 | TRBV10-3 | CATWRGLAGGSSYEQYF | TGTGCCACGTGGCGGGGACTAGCGGGAGGCAGCTCCTACGAGCAGTACTTC
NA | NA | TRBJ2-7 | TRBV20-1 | CSATGTPSEEQYF | TGCAGTGCGACCGGGACACCCTCCGAAGAGCAGTACTTC
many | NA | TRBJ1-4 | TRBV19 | CASSPARQGDEKLFF | TGTGCCAGTAGTCCGGCGCGGCAGGGTGATGAAAAACTGTTTTTT
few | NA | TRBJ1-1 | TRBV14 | CASSQDARGEAFF | TGTGCCAGCAGCCAAGACGCACGGGGCGAAGCTTTCTTT
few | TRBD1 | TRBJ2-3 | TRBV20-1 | CSAADRGSGDTQYF | TGCAGTGCAGCCGACAGGGGGTCTGGAGATACGCAGTATTTT
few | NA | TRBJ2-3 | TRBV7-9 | CASSLTDLLTDTQYF | TGTGCCAGCAGCTTAACGGACTTACTCACAGATACGCAGTATTTT
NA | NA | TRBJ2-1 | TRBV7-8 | CASSQSPGITEQFF | TGTGCCAGCAGCCAGTCCCCGGGTATTACTGAGCAGTTCTTC
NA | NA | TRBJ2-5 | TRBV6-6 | CASSELARETQYF | TGTGCCAGCAGTGAACTAGCTCGGGAGACCCAGTACTTC
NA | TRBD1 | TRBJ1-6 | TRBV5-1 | CASSLARTGESPLHF | TGCGCCAGCAGCTTGGCCCGGACAGGGGAGTCACCCCTCCACTTT
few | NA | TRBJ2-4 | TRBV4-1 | CASSQRRARDIQYF | TGCGCCAGCAGCCAACGACGAGCCCGGGACATTCAGTACTTC
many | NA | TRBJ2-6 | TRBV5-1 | CASSVYSGANVLTF | TGCGCCAGCAGCGTATACTCTGGGGCCAACGTCCTGACTTTC
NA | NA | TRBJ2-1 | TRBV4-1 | CASAAGGLRGNEQFF | TGCGCCAGCGCAGCCGGCGGCCTCAGGGGCAATGAGCAGTTCTTC
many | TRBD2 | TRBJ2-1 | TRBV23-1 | CASSQSAKRDYNEQFF | TGCGCCAGCAGTCAGTCGGCTAAGCGGGACTACAATGAGCAGTTCTTC
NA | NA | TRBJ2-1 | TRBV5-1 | CASSQGHNEPNEQFF | TGCGCCAGCAGCCAGGGACATAACGAGCCCAATGAGCAGTTCTTC
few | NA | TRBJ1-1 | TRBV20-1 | CSARAPGRVTEAFF | TGCAGTGCTAGAGCCCCGGGGAGGGTCACTGAAGCTTTCTTT
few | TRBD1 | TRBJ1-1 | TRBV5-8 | CASSLGAGGRDTEAFF | TGTGCCAGCAGCTTGGGGGCAGGGGGCCGGGACACTGAAGCTTTCTTT
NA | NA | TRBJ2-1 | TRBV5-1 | CASSVRSSYNEQFF | TGCGCCAGCAGTGTAAGGAGCTCCTACAATGAGCAGTTCTTC
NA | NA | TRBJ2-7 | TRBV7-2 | CASSLRLQVLYEQYF | TGTGCCAGCAGCCTACGACTACAGGTTTTATACGAGCAGTACTTC
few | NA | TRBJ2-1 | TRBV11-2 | CASSPDSSSYNEQFF | TGTGCCAGCAGTCCTGACTCCAGCTCCTACAATGAGCAGTTCTTC
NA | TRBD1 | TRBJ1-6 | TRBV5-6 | CATGTGLNSPLHF | TGTGCCACCGGGACAGGGCTCAATTCACCCCTCCACTTT
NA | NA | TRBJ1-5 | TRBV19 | CASTASATAGQPQHF | TGTGCCAGTACCGCGTCGGCTACTGCAGGTCAGCCCCAGCATTTT
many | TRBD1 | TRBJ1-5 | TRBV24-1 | CATSDPKDREGQPQHF | TGTGCCACCAGTGACCCCAAGGACAGGGAAGGACAGCCCCAGCATTTT
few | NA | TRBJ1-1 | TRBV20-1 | CSAGRTANTEAFF | TGCAGTGCTGGACGTACAGCGAACACTGAAGCTTTCTTT
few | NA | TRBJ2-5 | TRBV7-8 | CASSLVDRSPETQYF | TGTGCCAGCAGCTTAGTGGATAGGTCCCCAGAGACCCAGTACTTC
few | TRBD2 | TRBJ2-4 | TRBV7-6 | CASSFSREGRGNIQYF | TGTGCCAGCAGCTTCTCGCGGGAGGGCCGGGGAAACATTCAGTACTTC